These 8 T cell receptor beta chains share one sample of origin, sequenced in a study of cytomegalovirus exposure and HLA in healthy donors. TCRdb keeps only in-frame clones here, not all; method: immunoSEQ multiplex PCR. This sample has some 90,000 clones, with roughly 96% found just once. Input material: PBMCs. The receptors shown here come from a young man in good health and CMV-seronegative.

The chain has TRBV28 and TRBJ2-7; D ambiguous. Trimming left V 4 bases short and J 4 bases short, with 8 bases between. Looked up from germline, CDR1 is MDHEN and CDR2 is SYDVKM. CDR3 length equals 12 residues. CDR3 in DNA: TGTGCCAGCAGTTCGATAGAGTACGAGCAGTACTTC. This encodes CASSSIEYEQYF.

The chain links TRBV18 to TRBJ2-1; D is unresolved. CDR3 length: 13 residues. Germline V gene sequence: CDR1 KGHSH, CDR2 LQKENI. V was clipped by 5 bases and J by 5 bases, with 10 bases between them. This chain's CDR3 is CASSGAPDNEQFF. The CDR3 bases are TGTGCCAGCTCAGGAGCGCCTGACAATGAGCAGTTCTTC.

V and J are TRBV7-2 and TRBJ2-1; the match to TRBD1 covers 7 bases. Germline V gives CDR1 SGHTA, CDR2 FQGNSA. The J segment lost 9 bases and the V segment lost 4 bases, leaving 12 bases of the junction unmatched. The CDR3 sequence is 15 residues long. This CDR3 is CASSSSGQLTTEQFF. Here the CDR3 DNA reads TGTGCCAGCAGCTCCTCGGGACAGTTAACGACTGAGCAGTTCTTC.

The CDR3 coding sequence is TGTGCCAGCAGTTACTCTCCAGGACAGCCGTACAATGAGCAGTTCTTC. The encoded protein is CASSYSPGQPYNEQFF. The chain employs TRBV6-5 and TRBJ2-1, with D tentatively TRBD1 (6 bases). Trimming stripped 0 bases from V and 4 bases from J, with 13 bases between. The CDR3 consists of 16 residues. The germline V gene has CDR1 MNHEY and CDR2 SVGAGI.

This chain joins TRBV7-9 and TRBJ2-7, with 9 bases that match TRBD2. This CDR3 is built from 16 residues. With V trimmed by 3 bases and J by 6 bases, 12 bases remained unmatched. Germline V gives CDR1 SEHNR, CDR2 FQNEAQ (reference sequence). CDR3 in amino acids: CASSFGAGGRLGEQYV. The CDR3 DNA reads TGTGCCAGCAGCTTCGGGGCGGGAGGGAGGTTAGGCGAGCAGTACGTC.

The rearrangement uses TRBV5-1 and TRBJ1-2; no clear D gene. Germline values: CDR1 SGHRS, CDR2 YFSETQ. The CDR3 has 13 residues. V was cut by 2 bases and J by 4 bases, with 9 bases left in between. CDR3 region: CASSLNQIYGYTF. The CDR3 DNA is TGCGCCAGCAGCTTAAATCAGATCTATGGCTACACCTTC.

CDR3 bases: TGTGCCAGCAGACCCCAGGATGGCTCGTTTTACGAGCAGTACGTC. Protein sequence: CASRPQDGSFYEQYV. The V gene is TRBV6-5, the J gene TRBJ2-7; unclear D gene. Trimming stripped 6 bases from V and 4 bases from J, with 19 bases between. This CDR3 spans 15 amino acids. The germline CDR1 and CDR2 sequences are MNHEY and SVGAGI.

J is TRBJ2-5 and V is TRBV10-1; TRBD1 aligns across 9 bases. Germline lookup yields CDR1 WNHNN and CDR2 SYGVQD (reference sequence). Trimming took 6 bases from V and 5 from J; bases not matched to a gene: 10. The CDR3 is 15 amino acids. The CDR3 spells CASSPGTGTGETQYF. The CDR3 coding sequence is TGCGCCAGCAGCCCTGGGACAGGGACGGGGGAGACCCAGTACTTC.